This T cell receptor (beta chain) comes out of a study of T cell repertoires and Cas9 in healthy adults. The data were produced by immunoSEQ multiplex PCR, yet TCRdb's version contains in-frame clones alone and is incomplete. This sample has 15,000 or so clones, with about 89% found just once. Germline CDR1 is SGHRS and CDR2 is YFSETQ. The length of the CDR3 is 13 residues. The ends were cut back, 5 bases at V and 0 bases at J, with 9 bases in the middle. Material for sequencing was Tregs (CD4+, CD25+, CD127-, CD137-, CD154-) from PBMCs; culture status not recorded. V usage is TRBV5-1 and J usage is TRBJ2-7; no firm D call. The sequence derives from a human donor in good health. The CDR3 sequence: CASRGPNSYEQYF. CDR3 DNA sequence: TGCGCCAGCAGAGGGCCGAACTCCTACGAGCAGTACTTC.